This T cell receptor (beta chain) was profiled in a study of blood T cells in healthy people across ages. Study observations and caveats: Naive T cell percentage showed a strong correlation with the diversity of TCR beta.

This CDR3 spans 20 amino acids. Germline V gene sequence: CDR1 SGHRS, CDR2 YFSETQ. Trimming took off 1 base at V and 0 bases at J, with 23 bases between the two ends. Donors were healthy Caucasian individuals from Russia aged about 6 to 90. Collection of approximately 9.3 milliliters of peripheral blood was performed for each donor. With a J-beta primer mix and a sample-barcoded 5' primer, a second PCR ran 7 to 11 cycles. The yield of each sample was at least 2.5 million CDR3-containing paired-end reads. TCRdb reprocessed the 5' RACE reads with MiXCR, giving one entry per CDR3 protein. The repertoire holds some 780,000 distinct CDR3 sequences, with around three fifths as singletons. For this clonotype: Its target is unknown.

The sequence was collected from a man aged 35-49 years in good health. The sequencing input was blood. The chain has TRBV5-1 and TRBJ2-4; D is perhaps TRBD1 (7 bases). The CDR3 DNA is TGCGCCAGCAGCTTGTTTGGGGGGACAGAATTCTCCCTAGCCAAAAACATTCAGTACTTC. Its protein product is CASSLFGGTEFSLAKNIQYF.